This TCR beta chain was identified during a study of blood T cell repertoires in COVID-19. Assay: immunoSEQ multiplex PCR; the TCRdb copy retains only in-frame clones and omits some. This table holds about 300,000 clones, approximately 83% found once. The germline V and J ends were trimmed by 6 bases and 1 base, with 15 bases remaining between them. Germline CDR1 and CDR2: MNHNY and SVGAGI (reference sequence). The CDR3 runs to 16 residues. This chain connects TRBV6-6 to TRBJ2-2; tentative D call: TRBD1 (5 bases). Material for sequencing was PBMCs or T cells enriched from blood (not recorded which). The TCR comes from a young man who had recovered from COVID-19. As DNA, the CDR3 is TGTGCCAGCAGGTCTCCGACAGAAAAGAACACCGGGGAGCTGTTTTTT. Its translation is CASRSPTEKNTGELFF.